This TCR beta chain appears in the sequencing data of a study of cytomegalovirus exposure and HLA in healthy donors. About the research overall: The approximately 110 validation repertoires were reported in a later analysis to have been generated on the same platform as the 500 to 700 first-cohort repertoires.

About this clone itself: Its antigen is still unknown.

Notes on the study in general: In vitro work confirmed that three CMV-associated chains recognize CMV antigens.

Repertoires were generated with immunoSEQ multiplex PCR, while TCRdb's copy carries only in-frame clones and drops some. The sample includes 140,000 or so clones, 89% of them seen just once. The sample was PBMCs. The sequence came from a woman between 18 and 29 years old in good health and CMV-seropositive.

This CDR3 is CASSLRRDRGHEQYF. The CDR3 coding sequence is TGTGCCAGCAGCTTACGCCGGGACAGGGGCCACGAGCAGTACTTC. This rearrangement joins TRBV7-2 to TRBJ2-7; the match to TRBD1 covers 10 bases. V shed 2 bases and J 5 bases; nucleotides not matched to a gene: 6. The germline CDR1 and CDR2 sequences are SGHTA and FQGNSA. The CDR3 contains 15 residues.